The T cell receptor (beta chain) described here comes from a study of identical twins. TCRdb passed the 5' RACE reads through MiXCR, listing each CDR3 protein once. The sample has 400,000 to 600,000 distinct CDR3 sequences; 20% to 25% are singletons. The V and J ends lost 5 bases and 5 bases, in that order; junction bases with no gene match: 11. There are 18 residues in the CDR3. Germline lookup yields CDR1 SGHVS and CDR2 FQNEAQ. These records were also assigned to another study, of yellow fever vaccine responses in identical twins.

The V gene is TRBV7-8, the J gene TRBJ2-2, with 13 bases matching TRBD2. Sequenced sample: CD4+ T cells sorted from blood. The origin of this receptor is a young woman in good health. The DNA of the CDR3 is TGTGCCAGCAGCCTCGGACTAGCGGGAGTAATTCGGACCGGGGAGCTGTTTTTT. Protein product: CASSLGLAGVIRTGELFF.